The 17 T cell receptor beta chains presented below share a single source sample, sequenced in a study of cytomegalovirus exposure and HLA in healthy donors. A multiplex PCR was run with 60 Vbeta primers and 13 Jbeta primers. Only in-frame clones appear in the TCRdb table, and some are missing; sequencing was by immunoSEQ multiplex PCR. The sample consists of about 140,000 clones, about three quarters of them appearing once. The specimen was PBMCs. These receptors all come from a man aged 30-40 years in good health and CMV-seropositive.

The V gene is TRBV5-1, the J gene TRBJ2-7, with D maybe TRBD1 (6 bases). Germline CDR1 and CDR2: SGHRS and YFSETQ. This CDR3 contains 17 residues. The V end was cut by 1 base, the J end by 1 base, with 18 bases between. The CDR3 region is CASSLIPINRDSYEQYF. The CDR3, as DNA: TGCGCCAGCAGCTTGATACCAATTAACAGGGATTCCTACGAGCAGTACTTC.

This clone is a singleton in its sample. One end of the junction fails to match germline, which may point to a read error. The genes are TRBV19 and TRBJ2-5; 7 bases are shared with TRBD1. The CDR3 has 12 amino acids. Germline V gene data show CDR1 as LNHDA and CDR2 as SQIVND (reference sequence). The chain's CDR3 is CASSIGGQLLDF. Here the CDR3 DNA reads TGTGCCAGTAGTATAGGGGGACAGCTGTTAGACTTC.

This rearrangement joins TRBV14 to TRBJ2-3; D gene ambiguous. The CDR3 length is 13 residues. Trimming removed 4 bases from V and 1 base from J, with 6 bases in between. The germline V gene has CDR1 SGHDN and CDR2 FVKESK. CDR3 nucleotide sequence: TGTGCCAGCAGCCCCTCGGGCACAGATACGCAGTATTTT. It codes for CASSPSGTDTQYF.

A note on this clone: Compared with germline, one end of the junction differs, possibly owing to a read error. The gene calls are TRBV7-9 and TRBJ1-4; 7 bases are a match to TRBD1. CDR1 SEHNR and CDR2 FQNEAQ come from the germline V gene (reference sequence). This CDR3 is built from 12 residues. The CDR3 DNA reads TGTTCCAGCACCCAGGGGGATGAAAAACTGTTTTTT. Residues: CSSTQGDEKLFF.

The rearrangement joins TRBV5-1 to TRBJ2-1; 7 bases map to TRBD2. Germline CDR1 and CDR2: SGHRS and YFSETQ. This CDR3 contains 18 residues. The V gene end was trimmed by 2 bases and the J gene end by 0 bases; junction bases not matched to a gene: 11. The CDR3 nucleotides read TGCGCCAGCAGCTTCAAACTGGGGGGGTTGAGCTCCTACAATGAGCAGTTCTTC. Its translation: CASSFKLGGLSSYNEQFF.

Here the CDR3 reads CASSYTGNTEAFF. The CDR3 DNA reads TGTGCCAGCAGCTACACAGGGAACACTGAAGCTTTCTTT. The genes are TRBV7-3 and TRBJ1-1, with a tentative D call TRBD1 (5 bases). Trimming took off 4 bases at V and 1 base at J, with 7 bases between the two ends. The CDR3 sequence is 13 residues long. Germline values: CDR1 SGHTA, CDR2 FQGTGA. The full variable domain, completed using reference TRBV7-3 and TRBJ1-1, is GAGVSQTPSNKVTEKGKYVELRCDPISGHTALYWYRQSLGQGPEFLIYFQGTGAADDSGLPNDRFFAVRPEGSVSTLKIQRTERGDSAVYLCASSYTGNTEAFFGQGTRLTVV.

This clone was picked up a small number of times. CDR3 in amino acids: CSVEGVVSQIGRESGSPYEQYF. CDR3 nucleotide sequence: TGCAGCGTTGAAGGCGTCGTGTCACAGATCGGGCGGGAGAGCGGGAGCCCCTACGAGCAGTACTTC. The J gene is TRBJ2-7, the V gene TRBV29-1, with TRBD2 matching 8 bases. V was clipped by 1 base and J by 2 bases; unmatched bases: 28. Per germline, CDR1 SQVTM and CDR2 ANQGSEA. The CDR3 sequence is 22 residues long.

This CDR3 reads CACPRTGTYGYTF. CDR3 nucleotides: TGTGCCTGTCCCAGGACAGGGACCTATGGCTACACCTTC. The rearrangement joins TRBV30 to TRBJ1-2, with 8 positions matching TRBD1. V was pared by 6 bases and J by 4 bases, with 7 bases of the junction left unmatched. The CDR3 has 13 residues. Germline lookup yields CDR1 GTSNPN and CDR2 SVGIG (reference sequence).

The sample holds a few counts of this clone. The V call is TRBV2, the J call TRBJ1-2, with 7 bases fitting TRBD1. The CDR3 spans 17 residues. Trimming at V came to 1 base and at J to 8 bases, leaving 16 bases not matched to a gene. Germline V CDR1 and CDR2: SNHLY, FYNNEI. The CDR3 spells CASSEDPPWTGPAGYTF. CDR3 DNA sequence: TGTGCCAGCAGTGAAGACCCCCCCTGGACAGGTCCGGCGGGCTACACCTTC. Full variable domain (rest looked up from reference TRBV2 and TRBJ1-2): EPEVTQTPSHQVTQMGQEVILRCVPISNHLYFYWYRQILGQKVEFLVSFYNNEISEKSEIFDDQFSVERPDGSNFTLKIRSTKLEDSAMYFCASSEDPPWTGPAGYTFGSGTRLTVV.

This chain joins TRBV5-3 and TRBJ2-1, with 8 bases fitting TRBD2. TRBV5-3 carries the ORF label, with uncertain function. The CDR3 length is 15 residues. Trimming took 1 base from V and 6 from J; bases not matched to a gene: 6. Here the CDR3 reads CARSLTGLVVNEQFF. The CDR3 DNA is TGTGCCAGAAGCTTGACGGGACTAGTGGTCAATGAGCAGTTCTTC.

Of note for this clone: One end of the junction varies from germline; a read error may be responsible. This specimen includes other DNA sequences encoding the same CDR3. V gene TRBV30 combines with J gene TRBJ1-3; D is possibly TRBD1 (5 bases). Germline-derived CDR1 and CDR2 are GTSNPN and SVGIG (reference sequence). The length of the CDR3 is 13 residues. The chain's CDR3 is CAWSSQGGNTIYF. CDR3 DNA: TGCGCCTGGAGTTCCCAGGGTGGAAACACCATATATTTT.

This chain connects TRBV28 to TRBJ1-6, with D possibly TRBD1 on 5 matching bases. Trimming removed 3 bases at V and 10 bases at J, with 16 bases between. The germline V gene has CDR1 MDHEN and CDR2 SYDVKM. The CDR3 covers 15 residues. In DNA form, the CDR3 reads TGTGCCAGCAGTTTGGATCAAGGGACTGGGTCACCCCTCCACTTT. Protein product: CASSLDQGTGSPLHF.

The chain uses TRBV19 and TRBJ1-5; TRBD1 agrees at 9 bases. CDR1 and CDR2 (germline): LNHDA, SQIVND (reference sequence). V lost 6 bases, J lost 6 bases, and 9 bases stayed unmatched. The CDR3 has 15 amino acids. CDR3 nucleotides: TGTGCCAGTAGCAAAGGGACAGGGTTCTTTCAGCCCCAGCATTTT. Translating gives CASSKGTGFFQPQHF.

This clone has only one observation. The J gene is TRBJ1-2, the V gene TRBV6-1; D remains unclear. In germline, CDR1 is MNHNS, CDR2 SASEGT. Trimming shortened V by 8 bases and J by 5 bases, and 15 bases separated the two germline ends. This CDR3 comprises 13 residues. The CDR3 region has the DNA TGTGCCAGCCTTGCCCTATCCCCGTATGGCTACACCTTC. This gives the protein CASLALSPYGYTF.

The CDR3 here is CASSLRGLAGVGVEQYF. As DNA, the CDR3 is TGTGCCAGCAGCTTGAGGGGTCTAGCGGGAGTAGGAGTCGAGCAGTACTTC. This sequence joins TRBV7-2 and TRBJ2-7; 10 positions agree with TRBD2. Per germline, CDR1 SGHTA and CDR2 FQGNSA. This CDR3 is built from 17 residues. The V and J ends lost 3 bases and 6 bases, in that order; junction bases with no gene match: 14.

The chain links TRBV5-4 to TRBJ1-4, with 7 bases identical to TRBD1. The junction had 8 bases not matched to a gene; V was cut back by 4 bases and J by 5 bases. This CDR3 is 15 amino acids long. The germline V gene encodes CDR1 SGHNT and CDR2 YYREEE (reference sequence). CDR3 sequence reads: CASSMDRRINEKLFF. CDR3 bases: TGTGCCAGCAGCATGGACAGGCGGATAAATGAAAAACTGTTTTTT.

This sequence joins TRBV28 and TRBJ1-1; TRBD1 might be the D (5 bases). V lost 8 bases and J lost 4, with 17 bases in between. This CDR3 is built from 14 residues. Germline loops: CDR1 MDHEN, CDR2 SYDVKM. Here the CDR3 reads CASVMGGVSTEAFF. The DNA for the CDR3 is TGTGCCAGCGTGATGGGAGGGGTAAGCACTGAAGCTTTCTTT.